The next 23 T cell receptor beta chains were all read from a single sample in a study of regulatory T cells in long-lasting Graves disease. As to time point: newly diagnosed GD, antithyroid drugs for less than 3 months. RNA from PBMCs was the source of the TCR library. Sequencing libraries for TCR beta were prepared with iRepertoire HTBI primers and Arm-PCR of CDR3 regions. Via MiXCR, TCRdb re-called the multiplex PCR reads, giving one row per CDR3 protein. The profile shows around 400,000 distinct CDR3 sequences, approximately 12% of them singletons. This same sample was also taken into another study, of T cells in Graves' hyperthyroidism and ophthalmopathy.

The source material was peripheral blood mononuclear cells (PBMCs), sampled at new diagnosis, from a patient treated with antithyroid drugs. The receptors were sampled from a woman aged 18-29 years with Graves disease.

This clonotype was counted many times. CDR3 DNA sequence: TGTGCCAGTGACAGTAACACCGGGGAGCTGTTTTTT. Residues: CASDSNTGELFF. This chain links TRBV7-2 with TRBJ2-2, with a tentative D call TRBD1 (5 bases). V was clipped by 9 bases and J by 2 bases, with 7 bases between them. Germline V gene sequence: CDR1 SGHTA, CDR2 FQGNSA. CDR3 length equals 12 residues. Filled out from reference TRBV7-2 and TRBJ2-2, the complete variable domain reads GAGVSQSPSNKVTEKGKDVELRCDPISGHTALYWYRQSLGQGLEFLIYFQGNSAPDKSGLPSDRFSAERTGGSVSTLTIQRTQQEDSAVYLCASDSNTGELFFGEGSRLTVL.

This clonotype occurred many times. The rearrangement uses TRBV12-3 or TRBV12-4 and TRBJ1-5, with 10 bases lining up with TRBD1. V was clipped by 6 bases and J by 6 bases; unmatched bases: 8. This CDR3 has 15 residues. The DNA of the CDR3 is TGTGCCAGCAGCATGACAGGGGGCCGGGGTCAGCCCCAGCATTTT. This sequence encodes CASSMTGGRGQPQHF.

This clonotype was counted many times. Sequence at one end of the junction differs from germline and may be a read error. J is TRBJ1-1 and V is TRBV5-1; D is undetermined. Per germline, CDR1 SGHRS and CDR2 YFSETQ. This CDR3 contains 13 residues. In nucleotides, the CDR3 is TGTGCCAGCAGCTTAATCGGGAACACTGAAGCTTTCTTT. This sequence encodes CASSLIGNTEAFF. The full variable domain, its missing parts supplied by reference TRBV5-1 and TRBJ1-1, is KAGVTQTPRYLIKTRGQQVTLSCSPISGHRSVSWYQQTPGQGLQFLFEYFSETQRNKGNFPGRFSGRQFSNSRSEMNVSTLELGDSALYLCASSLIGNTEAFFGQGTRLTVV.

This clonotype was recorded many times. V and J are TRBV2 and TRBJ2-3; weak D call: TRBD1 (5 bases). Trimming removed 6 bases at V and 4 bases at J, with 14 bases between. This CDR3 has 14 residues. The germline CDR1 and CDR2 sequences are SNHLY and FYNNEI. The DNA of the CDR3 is TGTGCCAGCAGGGACACACCCGAAGCAGATACGCAGTATTTT. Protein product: CASRDTPEADTQYF.

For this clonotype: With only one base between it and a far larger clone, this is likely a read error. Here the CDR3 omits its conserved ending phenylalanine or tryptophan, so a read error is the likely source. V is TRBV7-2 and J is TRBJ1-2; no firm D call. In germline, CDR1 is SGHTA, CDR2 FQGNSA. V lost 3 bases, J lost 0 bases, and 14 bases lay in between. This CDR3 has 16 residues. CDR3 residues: CASSFVQALANYGYTL. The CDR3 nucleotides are TGTGCCAGCAGCTTCGTTCAGGCTCTAGCTAACTATGGCTACACCCTC.

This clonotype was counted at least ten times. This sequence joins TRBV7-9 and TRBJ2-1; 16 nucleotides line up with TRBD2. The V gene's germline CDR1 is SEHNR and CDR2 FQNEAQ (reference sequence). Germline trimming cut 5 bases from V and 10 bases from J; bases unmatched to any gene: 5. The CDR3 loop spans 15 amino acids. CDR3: CASSQGTSGGVEQFF. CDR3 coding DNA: TGTGCCAGCAGCCAAGGGACTAGCGGGGGGGTCGAGCAGTTCTTC.

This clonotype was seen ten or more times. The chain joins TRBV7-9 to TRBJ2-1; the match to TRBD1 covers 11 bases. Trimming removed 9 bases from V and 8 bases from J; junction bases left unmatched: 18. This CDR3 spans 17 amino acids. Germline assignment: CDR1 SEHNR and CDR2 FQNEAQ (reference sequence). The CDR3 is CARPFPTDRGLLDEQFF. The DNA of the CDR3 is TGTGCCAGGCCATTTCCCACGGACAGGGGGCTTTTGGATGAGCAGTTCTTC. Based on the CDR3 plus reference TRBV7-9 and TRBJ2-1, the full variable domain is DTGVSQNPRHKITKRGQNVTFRCDPISEHNRLYWYRQTLGQGPEFLTYFQNEAQLEKSRLLSDRFSAERPKGSFSTLEIQRTEQGDSAMYLCARPFPTDRGLLDEQFFGPGTRLTVL.

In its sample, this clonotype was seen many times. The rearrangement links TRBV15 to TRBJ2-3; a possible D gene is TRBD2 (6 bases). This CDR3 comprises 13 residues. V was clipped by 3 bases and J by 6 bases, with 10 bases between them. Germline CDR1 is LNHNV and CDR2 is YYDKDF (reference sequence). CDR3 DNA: TGTGCCACCAGCAGGACTAGTTTGGATACGCAGTATTTT. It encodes CATSRTSLDTQYF. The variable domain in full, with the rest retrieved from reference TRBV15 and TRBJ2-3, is DAMVIQNPRYQVTQFGKPVTLSCSQTLNHNVMYWYQQKSSQAPKLLFHYYDKDFNNEADTPDNFQSRRPNTSFCFLDIRSPGLGDTAMYLCATSRTSLDTQYFGPGTRLTVL.

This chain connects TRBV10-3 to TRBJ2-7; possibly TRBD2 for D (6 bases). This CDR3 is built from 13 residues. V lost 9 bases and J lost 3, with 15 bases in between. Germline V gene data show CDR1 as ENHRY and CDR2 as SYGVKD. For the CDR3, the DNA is TGTGCCATGAGGAGGGAATCGAGCTACGAGCAGTACTTC. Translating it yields CAMRRESSYEQYF.

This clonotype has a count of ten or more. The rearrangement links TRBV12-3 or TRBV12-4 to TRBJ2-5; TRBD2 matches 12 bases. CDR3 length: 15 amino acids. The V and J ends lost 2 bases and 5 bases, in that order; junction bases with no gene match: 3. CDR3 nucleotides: TGTGCCAGCAGTTTAACTAGCGGGGGGTCGGAGACCCAGTACTTC. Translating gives CASSLTSGGSETQYF.

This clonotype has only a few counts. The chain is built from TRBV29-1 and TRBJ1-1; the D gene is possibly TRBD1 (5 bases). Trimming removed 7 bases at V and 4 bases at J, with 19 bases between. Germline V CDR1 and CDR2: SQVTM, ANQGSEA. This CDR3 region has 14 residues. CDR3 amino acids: CSGEGGGLSTEAFF. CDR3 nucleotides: TGCAGCGGGGAGGGCGGGGGTCTCTCCACTGAAGCTTTCTTT.

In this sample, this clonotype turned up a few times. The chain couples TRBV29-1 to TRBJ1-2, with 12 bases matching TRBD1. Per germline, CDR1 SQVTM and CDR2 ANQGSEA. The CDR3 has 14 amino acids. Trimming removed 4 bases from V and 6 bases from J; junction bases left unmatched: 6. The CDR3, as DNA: TGCAGCGTTGGGGGGACAGGGGGCGTTGATGGCTACACCTTC. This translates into CSVGGTGGVDGYTF.

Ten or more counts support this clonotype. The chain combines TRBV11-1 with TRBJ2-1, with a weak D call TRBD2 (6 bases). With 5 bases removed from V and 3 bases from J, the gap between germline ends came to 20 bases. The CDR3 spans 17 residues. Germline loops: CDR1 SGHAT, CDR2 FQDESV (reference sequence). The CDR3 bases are TGTGCCAGCAGCCCCCCCGGTTGGCGGGGATACTACAATGAGCAGTTCTTC. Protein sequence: CASSPPGWRGYYNEQFF.

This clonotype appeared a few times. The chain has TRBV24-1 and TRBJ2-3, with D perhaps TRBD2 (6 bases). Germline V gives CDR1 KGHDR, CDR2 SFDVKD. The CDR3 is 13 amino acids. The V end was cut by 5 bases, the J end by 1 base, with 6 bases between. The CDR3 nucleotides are TGTGCCACCAGTGCGGGGGGCACAGATACGCAGTATTTT. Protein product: CATSAGGTDTQYF.

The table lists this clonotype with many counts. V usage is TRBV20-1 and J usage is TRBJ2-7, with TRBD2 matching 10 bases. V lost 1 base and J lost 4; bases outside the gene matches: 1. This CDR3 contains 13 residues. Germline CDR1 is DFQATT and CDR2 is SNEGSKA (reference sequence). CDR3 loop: CSARAAGGYEQYF. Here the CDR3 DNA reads TGCAGTGCTAGAGCAGCGGGAGGGTACGAGCAGTACTTC.

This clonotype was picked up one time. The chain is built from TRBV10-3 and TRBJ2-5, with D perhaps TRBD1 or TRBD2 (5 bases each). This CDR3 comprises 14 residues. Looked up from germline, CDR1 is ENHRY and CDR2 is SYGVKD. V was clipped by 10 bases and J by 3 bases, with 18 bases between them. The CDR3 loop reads CATKGSGFEETQYF. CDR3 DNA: TGTGCCACCAAGGGGAGTGGCTTCGAAGAGACCCAGTACTTC.

The CDR3 nucleotides read TGTGCCAGCAGTTTATCTGGCCCCTCCAGCACAGATACGCAGTATTTT. It specifies CASSLSGPSSTDTQYF. The rearrangement uses TRBV27 and TRBJ2-3, with D uncertain. Trimming cost V 0 bases and J 0 bases, with 10 bases left between them. The CDR3 runs to 16 residues. CDR1 is MNHEY and CDR2 is SMNVEV in the germline V gene (reference sequence).

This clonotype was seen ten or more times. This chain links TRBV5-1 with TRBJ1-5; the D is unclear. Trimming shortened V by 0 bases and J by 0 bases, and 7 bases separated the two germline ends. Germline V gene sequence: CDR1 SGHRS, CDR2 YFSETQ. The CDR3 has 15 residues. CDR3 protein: CASSLVAVSNQPQHF. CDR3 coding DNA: TGCGCCAGCAGCTTGGTGGCAGTTAGCAATCAGCCCCAGCATTTT. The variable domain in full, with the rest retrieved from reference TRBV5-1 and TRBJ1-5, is KAGVTQTPRYLIKTRGQQVTLSCSPISGHRSVSWYQQTPGQGLQFLFEYFSETQRNKGNFPGRFSGRQFSNSRSEMNVSTLELGDSALYLCASSLVAVSNQPQHFGDGTRLSIL.

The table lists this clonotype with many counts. In DNA form, the CDR3 reads TGCAGTGCTAGATTTCCTTCCACAGATACGCAGTATTTT. This encodes CSARFPSTDTQYF. The chain couples TRBV20-1 to TRBJ2-3, with D uncertain. Germline loops: CDR1 DFQATT, CDR2 SNEGSKA (reference sequence). The CDR3 is 13 residues long. The V end was cut by 2 bases, the J end by 2 bases, with 8 bases between.

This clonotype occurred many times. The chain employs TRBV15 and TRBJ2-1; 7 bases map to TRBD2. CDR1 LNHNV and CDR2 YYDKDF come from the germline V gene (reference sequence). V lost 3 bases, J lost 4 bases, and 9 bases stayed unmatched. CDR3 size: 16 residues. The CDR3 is CATSRRLAAPYNEQFF. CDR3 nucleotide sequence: TGTGCCACCAGCAGGCGGCTAGCGGCTCCATACAATGAGCAGTTCTTC.

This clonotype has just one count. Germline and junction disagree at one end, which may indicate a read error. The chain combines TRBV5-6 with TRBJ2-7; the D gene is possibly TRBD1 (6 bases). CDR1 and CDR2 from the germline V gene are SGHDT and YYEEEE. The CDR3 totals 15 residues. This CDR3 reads CASSLEARGYGERYF. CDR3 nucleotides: TGTGCCAGCAGCTTGGAGGCCAGGGGATATGGCGAGCGGTACTTC.

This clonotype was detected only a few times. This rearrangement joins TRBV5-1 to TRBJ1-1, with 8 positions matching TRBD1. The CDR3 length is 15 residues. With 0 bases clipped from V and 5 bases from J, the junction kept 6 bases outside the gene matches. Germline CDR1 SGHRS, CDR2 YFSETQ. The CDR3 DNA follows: TGCGCCAGCAGCTTGGGACGCAGGGGGCTTACTGAAGCTTTCTTT. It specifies CASSLGRRGLTEAFF.

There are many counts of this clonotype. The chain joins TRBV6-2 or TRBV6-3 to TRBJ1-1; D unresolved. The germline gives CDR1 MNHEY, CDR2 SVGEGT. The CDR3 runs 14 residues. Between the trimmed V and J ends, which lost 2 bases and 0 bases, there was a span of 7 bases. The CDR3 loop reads CASSYVRMNTEAFF. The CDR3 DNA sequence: TGTGCCAGCAGTTACGTCAGAATGAACACTGAAGCTTTCTTT.